The clone carrying this T cell receptor beta chain was found a few times. This entry belongs to a study of Ad26.COV2.S vaccination and SARS-CoV-2 variants. The overall study: Intramuscularly, Ad26.COV2.S was given either once or twice, 56 days apart.

The protocol was immunoSEQ multiplex PCR, while the TCRdb copy is restricted to in-frame clones and leaves out a portion. The sample holds just over 350,000 clones, 70% to 90% seen once. Treatment in this sample: over 15 received Ad26.COV2.S at low or high dose, single or two shots; 5 received placebo; per-sample allocation not given. Vaccine and placebo recipients were sampled on day 63 after the first injection. This CDR3 has 16 amino acids. Germline lookup yields CDR1 SNHLY and CDR2 FYNNEI. Unmatched junction bases numbered 8, after V lost 6 bases and J lost 3 bases. Sequences were derived from peripheral blood, sampled in a trial of Ad26.COV2.S vaccine versus placebo. This chain connects TRBV2 to TRBJ2-2; 9 bases match TRBD2. This clonotype was sampled from a person between 18 and 59 years old who received the Ad26.COV2.S COVID-19 vaccine or a placebo. CDR3 amino acids: CASSRLAEGDTGELFF. In DNA form, the CDR3 reads TGTGCCAGCAGCCGACTAGCGGAAGGGGACACCGGGGAGCTGTTTTTT.